Listed here are 20 T cell receptor beta chains from one sample, sequenced in a study of T cells in Graves' hyperthyroidism and ophthalmopathy. Regions amplified from RNA transcripts were the TCR beta CDR3 regions. With the HTBI primer set, the TCR CDR3 went through a first round of RT-PCR. TCRdb itself ran the multiplex PCR reads through MiXCR, one entry per CDR3 protein. Found here are approximately 870,000 distinct CDR3 sequences, 38% of them singletons; the top ten hold around 10%. Sequenced sample: blood. All receptors come from a man aged 18 to 35 with Graves' hyperthyroidism.

This clonotype was counted a few times. The V gene is TRBV6-6, the J gene TRBJ1-4, with D possibly matching TRBD1 (6 bases). Germline CDR1 MNHNY, CDR2 SVGAGI (reference sequence). The CDR3 length is 12 residues. V was clipped by 5 bases and J by 8 bases, with 9 bases between them. The CDR3: CASSGGQEKLFF. In nucleotides, the CDR3 is TGTGCCAGCAGTGGAGGACAGGAAAAACTGTTTTTT.

This clonotype appeared many times. The rearrangement uses TRBV20-1 and TRBJ2-7, with no clear D. Trimming took off 5 bases at V and 1 base at J, with 6 bases between the two ends. Germline V lookup: CDR1 DFQATT, CDR2 SNEGSKA (reference sequence). CDR3 length: 11 amino acids. The CDR3 DNA follows: TGCAGTGCTGCAGAGTCCTACGAGCAGTACTTC. It translates to CSAAESYEQYF.

This clonotype was detected many times. This chain's CDR3 is CASTLGTGDYEQYF. The CDR3 nucleotides read TGTGCCAGTACCTTAGGGACAGGGGACTACGAGCAGTACTTC. The chain couples TRBV19 to TRBJ2-7; 10 bases are a match to TRBD1. With 7 bases clipped from V and 3 bases from J, the junction kept 6 bases outside the gene matches. The CDR3 spans 14 residues. CDR1 LNHDA and CDR2 SQIVND come from the germline V gene (reference sequence).

In regard to this clonotype: The conserved phenylalanine or tryptophan normally closing the CDR3 is absent here, so this likely arose from a read error. This chain connects TRBV7-6 to TRBJ1-1; 7 nucleotides match TRBD1. Losses at the gene ends were 3 bases for V and 4 bases for J; bases not matched to a gene: 5. The V gene's germline CDR1 is SGHVS and CDR2 FNYEAQ. This CDR3 has 14 amino acids. DNA of the CDR3: TGTGCCAGCAGCTTCGGACAGGCGGCCACTGAAGCTTTCCTT. It codes for CASSFGQAATEAFL.

Comments on this clonotype: A clone one base away is much larger, so this may be a read error. In DNA form, the CDR3 reads TGCAGCGCGGCCGGGCCCAACACCGGGGAGCTGGTTTTT. Protein product: CSAAGPNTGELVF. V is TRBV29-1 and J is TRBJ2-2; a weak D match, TRBD2 (5 bases). Germline assignment: CDR1 SQVTM and CDR2 ANQGSEA. This CDR3 comprises 13 residues.

This clonotype has just a few counts. The chain is built from TRBV4-1 and TRBJ2-6; D gene uncertain. Per germline, CDR1 MGHRA and CDR2 YSYEKL. This CDR3 has 17 amino acids. V was trimmed by 8 bases and J by 0 bases, leaving 17 bases between them. CDR3 in amino acids: CASLGSYPLSGANVLTF. The CDR3 DNA reads TGCGCCAGCCTCGGCAGCTACCCCCTCTCTGGGGCCAACGTCCTGACTTTC.

The J gene is TRBJ1-1, the V gene TRBV7-9; no clear D. The CDR3 runs 13 residues. Between the trimmed V and J ends, which lost 5 bases and 7 bases, there was a span of 14 bases. The V gene's germline CDR1 is SEHNR and CDR2 FQNEAQ (reference sequence). In DNA form, the CDR3 reads TGTGCCAGCAGCCCCTCGGGAGACCGTGAAGCTTTCTTT. Protein sequence: CASSPSGDREAFF.

This clonotype was observed a single time. The chain has TRBV7-9 and TRBJ2-2; TRBD1 agrees at 9 bases. Germline CDR1 and CDR2: SEHNR and FQNEAQ (reference sequence). This CDR3 has 15 residues. V shed 6 bases and J 5 bases; nucleotides not matched to a gene: 7. The CDR3 here is CASSKTGGRTGELFF. The DNA of the CDR3 is TGTGCCAGCAGTAAAACAGGGGGCCGGACCGGGGAGCTGTTTTTT.

At least ten counts were recorded for this clonotype. The genes are TRBV19 and TRBJ1-6; D gene uncertain. This CDR3 is built from 12 residues. Trimming shortened V by 3 bases and J by 7 bases, and 4 bases separated the two germline ends. Germline CDR1 reads LNHDA; CDR2 reads SQIVND (reference sequence). The DNA of the CDR3 is TGTGCCAGTAGTATGGGGAATTCACCCCTCCACTTT. Translating it yields CASSMGNSPLHF.

This clonotype was found once. A read error may explain this, as a much larger clone is one base away. J is TRBJ2-2 and V is TRBV7-9; D perhaps matches TRBD2 (6 bases). CDR1 is SEHNR and CDR2 is FQNEAQ in the germline V gene (reference sequence). This CDR3 is 13 amino acids long. The CDR3 region is CASSASNTGGLFF. In nucleotides, the CDR3 is TGTGCCAGCTCGGCCTCTAACACCGGGGGGCTGTTTTTT.

This chain links TRBV12-3 or TRBV12-4 with TRBJ1-5, with 8 bases that match TRBD1. Trimming at V came to 4 bases and at J to 6 bases, leaving 5 bases not matched to a gene. The CDR3 has 14 residues. The CDR3 is CASSYWGTGQPQHF. As DNA, the CDR3 is TGTGCCAGCAGTTACTGGGGGACAGGTCAGCCCCAGCATTTT.

This clonotype showed up many times. J is TRBJ2-7 and V is TRBV9, with a possible D match to TRBD1 (6 bases). The V gene's germline CDR1 is SGDLS and CDR2 YYNGEE. There are 15 residues in the CDR3. V was pared by 1 base and J by 0 bases, with 11 bases between. The CDR3 is CASSVQGSHSYEQYF. The CDR3 DNA follows: TGTGCCAGCAGCGTACAGGGGTCCCACTCCTACGAGCAGTACTTC.

In this sample, this clonotype turned up many times. The rearrangement joins TRBV10-3 to TRBJ2-7, with TRBD1 matching over 9 bases. CDR3 length: 16 residues. Trimming cost V 2 bases and J 0 bases; bases outside gene matches: 5. Germline V gene data show CDR1 as ENHRY and CDR2 as SYGVKD. CDR3 coding DNA: TGTGCCATCAGTGAGCCGGGACAGGGAAGCTCCTACGAGCAGTACTTC. Protein sequence: CAISEPGQGSSYEQYF.

Note on this clonotype: One junction end does not reproduce the germline sequence, and a read error may be involved. The J gene is TRBJ2-5, the V gene TRBV19, with D uncertain. The CDR3 runs to 15 residues. CDR1 and CDR2 (germline): LNHDA, SQIVND (reference sequence). CDR3 in amino acids: CASSLYGGEQGTQYF. In nucleotides, the CDR3 is TGTGCCAGTAGTTTGTACGGCGGAGAGCAAGGGACCCAGTACTTC. The variable domain in full, with the rest retrieved from reference TRBV19 and TRBJ2-5, is DGGITQSPKYLFRKEGQNVTLSCEQNLNHDAMYWYRQDPGQGLRLIYYSQIVNDFQKGDIAEGYSVSREKKESFPLTVTSAQKNPTAFYLCASSLYGGEQGTQYFGPGTRLLVL.

The chain employs TRBV2 and TRBJ2-2; TRBD2 matches 11 bases. The CDR3 covers 15 residues. Germline trimming cut 7 bases from V and 6 bases from J; bases unmatched to any gene: 7. CDR1 and CDR2 (germline): SNHLY, FYNNEI. For the CDR3, the DNA is TGTGCCAGCAATGGAGCTAGCGGGAGGTCCGGGGAGCTGTTTTTT. This gives the protein CASNGASGRSGELFF. Full variable domain (outside the CDR3, taken from reference TRBV2 and TRBJ2-2): EPEVTQTPSHQVTQMGQEVILRCVPISNHLYFYWYRQILGQKVEFLVSFYNNEISEKSEIFDDQFSVERPDGSNFTLKIRSTKLEDSAMYFCASNGASGRSGELFFGEGSRLTVL.

V usage is TRBV9 and J usage is TRBJ2-7; D uncertain. CDR3 length equals 14 residues. Trimming took off 5 bases at V and 1 base at J, with 13 bases between the two ends. Germline V CDR1 and CDR2: SGDLS, YYNGEE. The CDR3 loop is CASSVTGMSYEQYF. CDR3 DNA: TGTGCCAGCAGTGTGACGGGTATGTCCTACGAGCAGTACTTC.

This clonotype was detected a few times. The CDR3 sequence: CASSPIQGSGNTIYF. In DNA, the CDR3 is TGTGCCAGCAGCCCAATACAGGGCTCTGGAAACACCATATATTTT. This chain connects TRBV7-2 to TRBJ1-3, with a possible D match to TRBD1 (6 bases). Trimming removed 5 bases from V and 0 bases from J, with 11 bases in between. Germline-derived CDR1 and CDR2 are SGHTA and FQGNSA. The CDR3 runs to 15 residues. The variable domain in full, with the rest retrieved from reference TRBV7-2 and TRBJ1-3, is GAGVSQSPSNKVTEKGKDVELRCDPISGHTALYWYRQSLGQGLEFLIYFQGNSAPDKSGLPSDRFSAERTGGSVSTLTIQRTQQEDSAVYLCASSPIQGSGNTIYFGEGSWLTVV.

This clonotype was observed many times. The chain is built from TRBV2 and TRBJ2-6, with 7 bases that match TRBD1. Germline CDR1 reads SNHLY; CDR2 reads FYNNEI. Germline trimming cut 7 bases from V and 3 bases from J; bases unmatched to any gene: 3. The CDR3 covers 14 residues. The CDR3 nucleotides read TGTGCCAGCACAAACAGGGGTGGGGCCAACGTCCTGACTTTC. Protein: CASTNRGGANVLTF.

This clonotype was observed a handful of times. The DNA of the CDR3 is TGTGCCAGCAGTACCTCCCCCGGGCCCGGGGAGCAGTACTTC. Translation gives CASSTSPGPGEQYF. This chain joins TRBV6-6 and TRBJ2-7, with no clear D. V gave up 5 bases and J gave up 7 bases, with 18 bases separating them. The CDR3 sequence is 14 residues long. CDR1 is MNHNY and CDR2 is SVGAGI in the germline V gene (reference sequence).

At least ten counts were recorded for this clonotype. The chain employs TRBV10-3 and TRBJ1-5; a weak D match, TRBD1 (6 bases). The germline V and J ends were trimmed by 0 bases and 6 bases, with 9 bases remaining between them. Germline values: CDR1 ENHRY, CDR2 SYGVKD. There are 14 residues in the CDR3. The CDR3 bases are TGTGCCATCAGTGAGTCGCAGGGGAGTCAGCCCCAGCATTTT. This translates into CAISESQGSQPQHF.